This TCR beta chain originates from a study of T cells in localized non-small cell lung cancer. General study findings and limits: Paired adjacent lung recovered a median about 61 of the top 100 tumor clones. Because sequencing included only one region (of the tumor), heterogeneity remains possible.

Comment on this clone: Its antigen is currently unknown.

TCRdb's copy holds only in-frame clones and misses some; the assay was immunoSEQ multiplex PCR. The profile shows 25,000 to 35,000 clones, roughly 84% of them singletons. The CDR3 is 14 amino acids. The germline gives CDR1 SEHNR, CDR2 FQNEAQ (reference sequence). V lost 5 bases and J lost 1; bases outside the gene matches: 3. The source material was peripheral blood mononuclear cells, sampled before any cancer treatment. V is TRBV7-9 and J is TRBJ1-1; 8 positions match TRBD1. This sequence was found in a man aged 40 to 75 with stage III lung adenocarcinoma. The chain's CDR3 is CASSRTGRNTEAFF. Written as DNA, the CDR3 is TGTGCCAGCAGCCGGACAGGGAGGAACACTGAAGCTTTCTTT.